The clone carrying this T cell receptor beta chain was observed a single time. What it binds is not known. TCRdb's table, derived via immunoSEQ multiplex PCR, lists solely in-frame clones and lacks some. Among some 120,000 clones listed, more than 65% were seen once. People whose metastatic non-small-cell lung cancer was chemo-refractory got focal radiation along with CTLA-4 blockade by ipilimumab. The data belong to a study of radiotherapy plus CTLA-4 blockade in lung cancer. Study-wide results and caveats: Strongest reported response predictors: early blood clone changes and post-radiation interferon-beta. Clones of tumor-derived TCRs expanded in blood after radiotherapy plus ipilimumab.

V lost 5 bases and J lost 16; bases outside the gene matches: 8. Germline-derived CDR1 and CDR2 are MNHEY and SMNVEV (reference sequence). This CDR3 region has 12 residues. This material consisted of peripheral blood, taken from a patient treated with radiotherapy plus ipilimumab. The TCR originated in a human donor with non-small cell lung cancer that progressed on radiotherapy plus ipilimumab. Some clones in this sample may be carry-over from other donors' samples. This chain uses TRBV27 with TRBJ1-5; 10 bases map to TRBD1. DNA for the CDR3: TGTGCCAGCAGTGCAAGACAGGGGGCCTTTCATTTT. This gives the protein CASSARQGAFHF.